This entry lists 24 T cell receptor beta chains sequenced from one sample in a study of CD8 T cells in Susac syndrome. A quantity of 0.5 to 1 ug RNA underwent reverse transcription using random hexamers. From the immunoSEQ multiplex PCR reads, TCRdb called clonotypes with MiXCR, one entry per CDR3 protein. The sample consists of tens of thousands of distinct CDR3 sequences, roughly 94% of them appearing once. Sequencing was done on a sample of CD4+ T cells from PBMCs. The source of these receptors is a human donor with Susac syndrome.

The CDR3 protein is CASSPSGTGAQPQHF. The CDR3 bases are TGTGCCAGCAGCCCATCCGGGACAGGGGCTCAGCCCCAGCATTTT. The V and J genes are TRBV9 and TRBJ1-5; 10 bases fit TRBD1. Germline CDR1 SGDLS, CDR2 YYNGEE. This CDR3 spans 15 amino acids. V was pared by 4 bases and J by 6 bases, with 7 bases of the junction left unmatched.

J is TRBJ2-2 and V is TRBV10-3; 7 nucleotides agree with TRBD1. V gave up 3 bases and J gave up 3 bases; unmatched junction bases: 4. The germline V gene encodes CDR1 ENHRY and CDR2 SYGVKD. The CDR3 length is 15 residues. The CDR3 DNA reads as TGTGCCATCAGTGACGGGACAGCCTACACCGGGGAGCTGTTTTTT. Translated: CAISDGTAYTGELFF.

The V gene is TRBV4-3, the J gene TRBJ1-5; unclear D gene. This CDR3 spans 16 amino acids. The V end was cut by 0 bases, the J end by 3 bases, with 12 bases between. Germline V CDR1 and CDR2: LGHNA, YSLEER. DNA for the CDR3: TGCGCCAGCAGCCAAGATGGAGAGCGCCTCAATCAGCCCCAGCATTTT. Translated: CASSQDGERLNQPQHF.

The chain uses TRBV3-1 and TRBJ2-7; 7 nucleotides match TRBD1. The V segment lost 5 bases and the J segment 3 bases; nucleotides outside the gene matches: 7. The germline V gene encodes CDR1 LGHDT and CDR2 YNNKEL (reference sequence). The CDR3 covers 14 residues. The CDR3 is CASSFRQGNYEQYF. The DNA for the CDR3 is TGTGCCAGCAGCTTCCGACAGGGCAACTACGAGCAGTACTTC.

CDR3: CASSWLSGGAEEQYF. In nucleotides, the CDR3 is TGTGCCAGCAGTTGGCTGAGCGGGGGGGCCGAAGAGCAGTACTTC. The chain couples TRBV12-3 or TRBV12-4 to TRBJ2-7, with 10 bases identical to TRBD2. The ends lost 4 bases at V and 7 bases at J; junction bases unmatched: 10. The CDR3 is made up of 15 amino acids.

The chain joins TRBV30 to TRBJ2-3; no reliable D call. Trimming took off 2 bases at V and 0 bases at J, with 9 bases between the two ends. Germline V CDR1 and CDR2: GTSNPN, SVGIG (reference sequence). The CDR3 consists of 14 residues. The CDR3 DNA follows: TGTGCCTGGAGTCCCACACACAGCACAGATACGCAGTATTTT. Translating gives CAWSPTHSTDTQYF.

The rearrangement joins TRBV10-2 to TRBJ1-5, with D unclear. Germline CDR1 and CDR2: WSHSY and SAAADI. The germline V and J ends were trimmed by 2 bases and 4 bases, with 12 bases remaining between them. The CDR3 extends over 15 amino acids. The CDR3, as DNA: TGCGCCAGCAGTGAGGCGGCTATGACTAATCAGCCCCAGCATTTT. Its protein is CASSEAAMTNQPQHF.

The chain couples TRBV3-1 to TRBJ2-1, with 9 positions matching TRBD2. The germline gives CDR1 LGHDT, CDR2 YNNKEL (reference sequence). This CDR3 has 14 residues. J lost 5 bases, V lost 6 bases, and 5 bases had no gene match. The CDR3 DNA follows: TGTGCCAGCAGTGGCGGGGGGGCCCACAATGAGCAGTTCTTC. As protein: CASSGGGAHNEQFF.

The gene calls are TRBV2 and TRBJ2-2; 8 bases agree with TRBD2. The CDR3 consists of 11 residues. J lost 7 bases, V lost 8 bases, and 0 bases had no gene match. CDR1 and CDR2 from the germline V gene are SNHLY and FYNNEI. The CDR3 DNA sequence: TGTGCCAGCCGGGGGGGCGGGGAGCTGTTTTTT. It translates to CASRGGGELFF.

The chain carries TRBV10-3 and TRBJ2-1; possible D gene TRBD2, 6 bases. The CDR3 totals 16 residues. Germline V gene data show CDR1 as ENHRY and CDR2 as SYGVKD. The germline V and J ends were trimmed by 5 bases and 2 bases, with 16 bases remaining between them. CDR3 DNA: TGTGCCATCAGTCGAGGCGGGGAGATCCCCTACAATGAGCAGTTCTTC. Encoded protein: CAISRGGEIPYNEQFF.

V usage is TRBV30 and J usage is TRBJ1-3; a possible D gene is TRBD1 (6 bases). The germline CDR1 and CDR2 sequences are GTSNPN and SVGIG (reference sequence). The V gene lost 0 bases and the J gene lost 2 bases, with 17 bases spanning the gap. This CDR3 has 17 amino acids. The CDR3 here is CAWSVDSVEGAGNTIYF. The CDR3 region has the DNA TGTGCCTGGAGTGTAGATTCTGTCGAGGGGGCTGGAAACACCATATATTTT.

CDR3 protein: CASSEARGGRETQYF. CDR3 DNA: TGCGCCAGCAGTGAAGCTCGGGGGGGTCGAGAGACCCAGTACTTC. The chain combines TRBV10-2 with TRBJ2-5, with 8 bases matching TRBD2. This CDR3 comprises 15 residues. CDR1 and CDR2 (germline): WSHSY, SAAADI. The V segment lost 3 bases and the J segment 4 bases; nucleotides outside the gene matches: 7.

This rearrangement joins TRBV20-1 to TRBJ2-4; a possible D gene is TRBD1 (6 bases). Trimming took off 5 bases at V and 8 bases at J, with 13 bases between the two ends. There are 12 residues in the CDR3. Germline CDR1 and CDR2: DFQATT and SNEGSKA (reference sequence). The CDR3 reads CSALMDSHIQYF. The DNA for the CDR3 is TGCAGTGCTCTAATGGACAGTCACATTCAGTACTTC.

The J gene is TRBJ1-4, the V gene TRBV4-1; TRBD1 matches 7 bases. The length of the CDR3 is 16 residues. The germline gives CDR1 MGHRA, CDR2 YSYEKL. With V trimmed by 2 bases and J by 4 bases, 7 bases remained unmatched. The CDR3 DNA sequence: TGCGCCAGCAGCCAAATTGGACAGGAGATTAATGAAAAACTGTTTTTT. It yields the protein CASSQIGQEINEKLFF.

This clonotype was picked up one time. The rearrangement links TRBV3-1 to TRBJ2-3, with D perhaps TRBD1 or TRBD2 (5 bases each). The CDR3 has 14 amino acids. CDR1 is LGHDT and CDR2 is YNNKEL in the germline V gene (reference sequence). Trimming took off 4 bases at V and 0 bases at J, with 8 bases between the two ends. CDR3 bases: TGTGCCAGCAGCCGGGGGAAAAGCACAGATACGCAGTATTTT. Translation gives CASSRGKSTDTQYF.

The gene calls are TRBV28 and TRBJ1-6; 8 bases agree with TRBD1. V was pared by 5 bases and J by 10 bases, with 7 bases of the junction left unmatched. Germline lookup yields CDR1 MDHEN and CDR2 SYDVKM. The CDR3 spans 14 residues. For the CDR3, the DNA is TGTGCCAGCAGTCTCGGACAGGGCGAATCACCCCTCCACTTT. Translated, it gives CASSLGQGESPLHF.

The CDR3: CASSSGWDTQYF. The CDR3 DNA sequence: TGTGCCAGCAGCTCCGGGTGGGATACGCAGTATTTT. The rearrangement uses TRBV3-1 and TRBJ2-3; no firm D call. This CDR3 has 12 amino acids. The V gene's germline CDR1 is LGHDT and CDR2 YNNKEL (reference sequence). V lost 5 bases and J lost 6, with 9 bases in between.

The J gene is TRBJ2-1, the V gene TRBV20-1; D unclear. Trimming removed 5 bases at V and 7 bases at J, with 18 bases between. The CDR3 has 14 residues. Germline lookup yields CDR1 DFQATT and CDR2 SNEGSKA (reference sequence). The CDR3 bases are TGCAGTGCTCCGATCCCCTCGGGTAGGAATGAGCAGTTCTTC. As protein: CSAPIPSGRNEQFF.

A few counts support this clonotype. The chain carries TRBV12-3 or TRBV12-4 and TRBJ1-5, with D possibly matching TRBD1 (5 bases). CDR3 length: 13 amino acids. Between the trimmed V and J ends, which lost 3 bases and 5 bases, there was a span of 8 bases. The CDR3 region has the DNA TGTGCCAGCAGTTTTGGGGGGGATCAGCCCCAGCATTTT. This translates into CASSFGGDQPQHF.

This clonotype appeared a single time. The CDR3 sequence: CSASQGGIIQYF. CDR3 DNA sequence: TGCAGTGCCAGTCAAGGGGGGATCATTCAGTACTTC. J is TRBJ2-4 and V is TRBV20-1, with D possibly called TRBD1 or TRBD2 (6 bases each). The CDR3 contains 12 residues. Per germline, CDR1 DFQATT and CDR2 SNEGSKA (reference sequence). V was shortened by 6 bases and J by 9 bases, with 15 bases between the two germline ends.

The chain combines TRBV6-2 or TRBV6-3 with TRBJ2-7, with 9 bases fitting TRBD2. The germline V gene has CDR1 MNHEY and CDR2 SVGEGT. The V and J ends lost 6 bases and 6 bases, in that order; junction bases with no gene match: 6. The CDR3 totals 13 residues. The CDR3 reads CASRGLAIPEQYF. The DNA of the CDR3 is TGTGCCAGCAGAGGACTAGCGATCCCCGAGCAGTACTTC.

This chain uses TRBV19 with TRBJ1-2, with D perhaps matching TRBD1 (5 bases). This CDR3 has 12 amino acids. Trimming cost V 5 bases and J 8 bases, with 12 bases left between them. In germline, CDR1 is LNHDA, CDR2 SQIVND (reference sequence). CDR3 bases: TGTGCCAGTAGTCGCCGGGAGGGGGGCTACACCTTC. This gives the protein CASSRREGGYTF.

The rearrangement joins TRBV28 to TRBJ1-2; no reliable D call. The CDR3 is 14 amino acids. Per germline, CDR1 MDHEN and CDR2 SYDVKM. The V and J ends lost 5 bases and 6 bases respectively, with 16 bases between them. The CDR3 DNA is TGTGCCAGCAGTCTCCTCGACCCCTTCCATGGCTACACCTTC. It is translated as CASSLLDPFHGYTF.

The chain combines TRBV3-1 with TRBJ2-7; tentative D call: TRBD2 (6 bases). The V end was cut by 0 bases, the J end by 7 bases, with 19 bases between. The CDR3 totals 16 residues. The germline CDR1 and CDR2 sequences are LGHDT and YNNKEL (reference sequence). CDR3 amino acids: CASSQEGRADRGEQYF. DNA for the CDR3: TGTGCCAGCAGCCAAGAAGGGCGGGCCGATCGGGGGGAGCAGTACTTC.